One sample yielded the 8 T cell receptor beta chains listed below, sequenced in a study of T cells in Graves' hyperthyroidism and ophthalmopathy (dated by TCRdb to between 2017 and 2020). To prepare the library, multiplex PCR was applied. Sequenced using an Illumina HiSeq 2000. TCR beta CDR3 regions were amplified from RNA transcripts. The TCR CDR3 was subjected to a first round of RT-PCR using the HTBI primer set and the Qiagen OneStep RT-PCR kit. TCRdb trimmed public reads at Q25 via fastp, called clones via MiXCR and kept in-frame beta chains. Entries are consolidated by CDR3 protein sequence, retaining the most common genes and DNA. In all, the sample holds about 530,000 distinct CDR3 sequences, and roughly 18% of those were seen once. The ten largest clones represent 17% of the sample. The sequencing sample was made of blood. Receptors were obtained from a woman aged 18-29 years with Graves' ophthalmopathy.

This clonotype was detected many times. The rearrangement links TRBV18 to TRBJ1-1, with a weak D call TRBD1 (5 bases). Trimming removed 3 bases from V and 3 bases from J, with 8 bases in between. CDR1 is KGHSH, CDR2 LQKENI, per germline. There are 13 residues in the CDR3. CDR3 nucleotide sequence: TGTGCCAGCTCACCGTCGGGGGACACTGAAGCTTTCTTT. Residues: CASSPSGDTEAFF.

This clonotype came up many times. The chain has TRBV12-3 or TRBV12-4 and TRBJ1-2; D is ambiguous. This CDR3 contains 14 residues. V shed 6 bases and J shed 4 bases, with 15 bases lying between them. CDR3 sequence reads: CASSPALRIYGYTF. Written as DNA, the CDR3 is TGTGCCAGCAGCCCCGCACTTAGGATCTATGGCTACACCTTC.

The V call is TRBV2, the J call TRBJ1-5, with TRBD1 matching over 7 bases. The J segment lost 6 bases and the V segment lost 4 bases, leaving 6 bases of the junction unmatched. Looked up from germline, CDR1 is SNHLY and CDR2 is FYNNEI. The CDR3 has 14 residues. The CDR3, as DNA: TGTGCCAGCAGTGGACAGGGAGAAGGTCAGCCCCAGCATTTT. The encoded protein is CASSGQGEGQPQHF.

This clonotype was found a few times. The chain is built from TRBV7-3 and TRBJ1-2; D may be TRBD1 (5 bases). The CDR3 has 13 amino acids. V shed 1 base and J shed 8 bases, with 11 bases lying between them. CDR1 and CDR2 (germline): SGHTA, FQGTGA. The CDR3 reads CASSLNAGRGYTF. In DNA, the CDR3 is TGTGCCAGCAGCTTAAATGCGGGGCGAGGCTACACCTTC.

This clonotype was observed many times. J is TRBJ2-7 and V is TRBV5-5, with D perhaps TRBD2 (6 bases). Germline CDR1 is SGHKS and CDR2 is YYEKEE (reference sequence). CDR3 size: 15 residues. Deletions cut 7 bases from V and 1 base from J, with 18 bases between. The CDR3 sequence: CASATGDALSYEQYF. The CDR3 DNA is TGTGCCAGCGCTACGGGGGACGCCTTATCCTACGAGCAGTACTTC. The entire variable domain, with the rest obtained from reference TRBV5-5 and TRBJ2-7, is as follows: DAGVTQSPTHLIKTRGQQVTLRCSPISGHKSVSWYQQVLGQGPQFIFQYYEKEERGRGNFPDRFSARQFPNYSSELNVNALLLGDSALYLCASATGDALSYEQYFGPGTRLTVT.

This clonotype was detected a few times. J is TRBJ2-7 and V is TRBV5-6; D gene uncertain. Germline loops: CDR1 SGHDT, CDR2 YYEEEE. The CDR3 contains 13 residues. V lost 2 bases to trimming and J lost 6 bases, with 12 bases between them. The DNA for the CDR3 is TGTGCCAGCAGCTTTGGCGGAACCTGCGAGCAGTACTTC. Translating gives CASSFGGTCEQYF.

This chain links TRBV28 with TRBJ1-3; no clear D gene. Germline V gives CDR1 MDHEN, CDR2 SYDVKM. The CDR3 spans 15 residues. The V end was cut by 6 bases, the J end by 0 bases, with 12 bases between. CDR3 in DNA: TGTGCCAGCAGGGGCAGCGGCGTCTCTGGAAACACCATATATTTT. Its protein is CASRGSGVSGNTIYF. Drawing the rest from reference TRBV28 and TRBJ1-3, the complete variable domain is DVKVTQSSRYLVKRTGEKVFLECVQDMDHENMFWYRQDPGLGLRLIYFSYDVKMKEKGDIPEGYSVSREKKERFSLILESASTNQTSMYLCASRGSGVSGNTIYFGEGSWLTVV.

Only a few counts were recorded for this clonotype. The chain carries TRBV19 and TRBJ1-2; no clear D. Germline CDR1 and CDR2: LNHDA and SQIVND (reference sequence). The CDR3 consists of 15 residues. Trimming took 7 bases from V and 5 from J, leaving 20 bases between them. The chain's CDR3 is CASTHPDGREYGYTF. The CDR3 region has the DNA TGTGCCAGTACTCATCCTGATGGACGGGAGTATGGCTACACCTTC.